This T cell receptor beta chain is from a study of blood T cell repertoires in COVID-19. Repertoires were generated with immunoSEQ multiplex PCR, while TCRdb's copy carries only in-frame clones and drops some. The sample holds approximately 240,000 clones, about 80% seen once. The TCR comes from a woman aged 55-69 years with acute or convalescent COVID-19. Source material: peripheral blood.

The CDR3 bases are TGTGCCAGCAGCGCCACTGACGGGGGGGGCGGCTATGGCTACACCTTC. Translating it yields CASSATDGGGGYGYTF. The V call is TRBV9, the J call TRBJ1-2, with D possibly being TRBD1 (6 bases). The V end was cut by 3 bases, the J end by 4 bases, with 19 bases between. CDR3 length: 16 amino acids. Germline V lookup: CDR1 SGDLS, CDR2 YYNGEE.